This T cell receptor (beta chain) was recorded in a study of response to subunit inactivated influenza vaccine. TCRdb ran MiXCR on the RT-PCR reads and lists one entry per CDR3 protein. The data show 450,000 to 600,000 distinct CDR3 sequences, around 8% seen once. The length of the CDR3 is 16 residues. V gave up 7 bases and J gave up 3 bases, with 22 bases separating them. From germline, CDR1 is SQVTM and CDR2 ANQGSEA. There are a few counts of this clonotype. The TCR comes from a man in his fifties or sixties who received an inactivated influenza vaccine. This material consisted of PBMCs from blood, taken around 2 years after vaccination. The V and J genes are TRBV29-1 and TRBJ2-4; D might be TRBD2 (6 bases). In DNA form, the CDR3 reads TGCAGCGGGGGGTTTCGGTCGGGGGTAGTCAAAAACATTCAGTACTTC. Protein: CSGGFRSGVVKNIQYF. Based on the CDR3 plus reference TRBV29-1 and TRBJ2-4, the full variable domain is SAVISQKPSRDICQRGTSLTIQCQVDSQVTMMFWYRQQPGQSLTLIATANQGSEATYESGFVIDKFPISRPNLTFSTLTVSNMSPEDSSIYLCSGGFRSGVVKNIQYFGAGTRLSVL.